This TCR beta chain was retrieved from a study of shared clonotypes between healthy human individuals. General observations from the study: Only blood underwent sampling, and tissue repertoires likely differ. About 5% of naive CD4 clonotypes were shared across a few donors. Generation probabilities were higher for clonotypes shared across all four sorted-subset donors than for unshared ones.

In the case of this clone: The antigen is undetermined.

Some clones are missing from TCRdb's copy, which holds only in-frame ones; the method was immunoSEQ multiplex PCR. The table includes some 2.4 million clones, roughly 93% detected once. Trimming removed 3 bases from V and 2 bases from J, with 11 bases in between. CDR3 length equals 14 residues. Per the germline V gene, CDR1 is SGHDT and CDR2 is YYEEEE. The TCR comes from a man between 18 and 35 years old in good health. Some clones in this sample may be carry-over from other donors' samples. Material: naive CD4+ T cells from PBMCs. Stated subset: CD45RA+ positively selected. This sequence joins TRBV5-6 and TRBJ1-2; possible D gene TRBD1, 5 bases. CDR3 in amino acids: CASSSGGGNYGYTF. The CDR3 nucleotides read TGTGCCAGCAGCTCGGGGGGAGGGAACTATGGCTACACCTTC.